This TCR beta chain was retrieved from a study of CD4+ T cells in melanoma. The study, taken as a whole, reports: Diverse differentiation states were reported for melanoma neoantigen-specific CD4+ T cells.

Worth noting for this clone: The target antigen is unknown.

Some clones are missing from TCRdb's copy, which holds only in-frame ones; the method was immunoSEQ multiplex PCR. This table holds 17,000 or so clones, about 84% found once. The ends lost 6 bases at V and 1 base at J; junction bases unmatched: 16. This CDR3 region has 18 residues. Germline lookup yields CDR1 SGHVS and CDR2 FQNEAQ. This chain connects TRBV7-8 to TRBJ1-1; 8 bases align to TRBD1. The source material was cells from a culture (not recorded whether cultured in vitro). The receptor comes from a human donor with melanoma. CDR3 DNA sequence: TGTGCCAGCAGTCCGCGCCCAGGGGACAGGCTTGGGAACACTGAAGCTTTCTTT. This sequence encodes CASSPRPGDRLGNTEAFF. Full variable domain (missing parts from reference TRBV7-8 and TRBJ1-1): GAGVSQSPRYKVAKRGQDVALRCDPISGHVSLFWYQQALGQGPEFLTYFQNEAQLDKSGLPSDRFFAERPEGSVSTLKIQRTQQEDSAVYLCASSPRPGDRLGNTEAFFGQGTRLTVV.